This TCR beta chain stems from a study of blood T cells in healthy people across ages. The use of a sample-barcoded 5' primer and a J-beta primer mix characterized a second PCR of 7 to 11 cycles. TCRdb ran MiXCR on the 5' RACE reads and lists one entry per CDR3 protein. The table has 1,300,000 or so distinct CDR3 sequences, 45% to 70% seen once. Trimming stripped 7 bases from V and 3 bases from J, with 15 bases between. Germline V gives CDR1 SQVTM, CDR2 ANQGSEA. The CDR3 sequence is 13 residues long. The V gene is TRBV29-1, the J gene TRBJ1-2; possibly TRBD1 for D (6 bases). Sequenced sample: blood. This sequence originates from a man aged 18-30 years in good health. CDR3 bases: TGCAGCGGATCCGAGACAGGAGACTATGGCTACACCTTC. Translating it yields CSGSETGDYGYTF.